Below, one TCR beta chain is given with its context. Its antigen remains unknown. The data were taken from a study of cytomegalovirus exposure and HLA in healthy donors. J lost 4 bases, V lost 5 bases, and 13 bases had no gene match. Per germline, CDR1 SGHVS and CDR2 FQNEAQ. The CDR3 covers 17 residues. PCR primers comprised 60 Vbeta and 13 Jbeta primers. Profiled with immunoSEQ multiplex PCR; TCRdb holds only in-frame clones, not every one. Of roughly 170,000 clones in the sample, 65% to 85% were seen once. Notes on the study in general: Presence/absence analyses treated sequencing depth as roughly uniform across donors. The number of N-insertions in an Asian-associated ancestry cluster was reportedly below the approximately 680-donor mean in a later analysis. Follow-up analysis later connected one missense variant in DCLRE1C with trimming of TCR beta V- and J-genes.

The receptor's source is a woman between 45 and 65 years old in good health and CMV-seropositive. The V and J genes are TRBV7-8 and TRBJ2-1; 8 bases line up with TRBD1. Sequences were obtained from PBMCs. The CDR3 here is CASSLDRGASSYNEQFF. For the CDR3, the DNA is TGTGCCAGCAGCCTCGACAGGGGCGCTTCTTCATACAATGAGCAGTTCTTC.